Below, one T cell receptor beta chain is given with its context. Method: immunoSEQ multiplex PCR; TCRdb's copy keeps in-frame clones and lacks some. The data contain under 150,000 clones, roughly 85% of them singletons. This record comes from a study of blood T cell repertoires in COVID-19. Sequencing was done on a sample of peripheral blood. The clonotype was recovered from a woman aged 60-75 years with COVID-19, enrolled during active disease.

This CDR3 is CASSSEGTQYF. CDR3 DNA sequence: TGTGCCAGCAGCTCGGAGGGTACGCAGTATTTT. The rearrangement joins TRBV11-3 to TRBJ2-3, with D possibly matching TRBD2 (6 bases). Germline V gene lookup returns CDR1 SGHNT and CDR2 YENEEA. CDR3 length equals 11 residues. The germline V and J ends were trimmed by 4 bases and 8 bases, with 7 bases remaining between them. The whole variable domain, filled in from reference TRBV11-3 and TRBJ2-3, reads EAGVVQSPRYKIIEKKQPVAFWCNPISGHNTLYWYLQNLGQGPELLIRYENEEAVDDSQLPKDRFSAERLKGVDSTLKIQPAELGDSAVYLCASSSEGTQYFGPGTRLTVL.